What follows are 9 T cell receptor beta chains derived from one specimen sequenced in a study of CXCR3-negative and CXCR3-positive naive CD8 T cells. TRB cDNA was prepared as libraries by UMI-labeled 5' RACE. TCRdb re-called the 5' RACE reads and shows each CDR3 protein once, DNA omitted. The sample totals 120,000 or so distinct CDR3 sequences; its top ten clones hold 0.5% to 0.7%. What these receptors recognize is not known. Study-wide results and limits: CXCR3-expressing naive cells carried TRB CDR3s more hydrophobic than those of CXCR3-negative naive cells.

The sequenced sample consisted of naive CXCR3+ CD8+ T cells from blood. As to subset: CD45RO-CCR7+CD27+CD95- naive CD8+ T cells expressing CXCR3 (TNR3+). The receptors were sampled from a human donor in good health. Some clones in this sample may be carry-over from other donors' samples.

CDR3 residues: CASSRTGGSNQPQHF. The gene calls are TRBV6-5 and TRBJ1-5; TCRdb reports TRBD1, a call that lacks DNA to check it against. The CDR3 is 15 residues long. Germline CDR1 and CDR2: MNHEY and SVGAGI.

The genes are TRBV28 and TRBJ1-5. CDR1 and CDR2 (germline): MDHEN, SYDVKM. This CDR3 is 11 amino acids long. CDR3 loop: CASSFRQPQHF.

V gene TRBV6-1 combines with J gene TRBJ2-7; as DNA is missing, the TRBD1 call by TCRdb cannot be tested. The germline gives CDR1 MNHNS, CDR2 SASEGT. The CDR3 totals 15 residues. The CDR3 protein is CASRLRDDSSYEQYF.

This chain joins TRBV27 and TRBJ2-5. Germline CDR1 and CDR2: MNHEY and SMNVEV (reference sequence). The CDR3 extends over 12 amino acids. The CDR3 sequence: CAGSLSGETQYF.

This rearrangement joins TRBV25-1 to TRBJ2-7; TCRdb returns TRBD1, unconfirmable since there is no DNA. CDR1 and CDR2 (germline): MGHDK, SYGVNS. The CDR3 is 14 residues long. The chain's CDR3 is CASSDPDSHYEQYF.

This chain joins TRBV6-5 and TRBJ1-1; TCRdb proposes TRBD1, but this gene call is untestable without DNA. The CDR3 covers 13 residues. Looked up from germline, CDR1 is MNHEY and CDR2 is SVGAGI. CDR3 in amino acids: CASSITGSTEAFF.

The genes are TRBV15 and TRBJ1-2; the D gene TCRdb calls, TRBD1, cannot be checked with no DNA. This CDR3 spans 14 amino acids. Germline V CDR1 and CDR2: LNHNV, YYDKDF (reference sequence). CDR3 sequence: CATSRDGTNYGYTF.

CDR3 protein: CASSDVGTPYEQYF. This sequence joins TRBV2 and TRBJ2-7. This CDR3 comprises 14 residues. CDR1 is SNHLY, CDR2 FYNNEI, per germline. The full variable domain, rest sourced from reference TRBV2 and TRBJ2-7, is EPEVTQTPSHQVTQMGQEVILRCVPISNHLYFYWYRQILGQKVEFLVSFYNNEISEKSEIFDDQFSVERPDGSNFTLKIRSTKLEDSAMYFCASSDVGTPYEQYFGPGTRLTVT.

V gene TRBV3-1 combines with J gene TRBJ1-2. Germline V gives CDR1 LGHDT, CDR2 YNNKEL (reference sequence). The CDR3 runs to 15 residues. CDR3 loop: CASSQDRQRTHGYTF. Using reference TRBV3-1 and TRBJ1-2 for the parts outside the CDR3, the full variable domain is DTAVSQTPKYLVTQMGNDKSIKCEQNLGHDTMYWYKQDSKKFLKIMFSYNNKELIINETVPNRFSPKSPDKAHLNLHINSLELGDSAVYFCASSQDRQRTHGYTFGSGTRLTVV.